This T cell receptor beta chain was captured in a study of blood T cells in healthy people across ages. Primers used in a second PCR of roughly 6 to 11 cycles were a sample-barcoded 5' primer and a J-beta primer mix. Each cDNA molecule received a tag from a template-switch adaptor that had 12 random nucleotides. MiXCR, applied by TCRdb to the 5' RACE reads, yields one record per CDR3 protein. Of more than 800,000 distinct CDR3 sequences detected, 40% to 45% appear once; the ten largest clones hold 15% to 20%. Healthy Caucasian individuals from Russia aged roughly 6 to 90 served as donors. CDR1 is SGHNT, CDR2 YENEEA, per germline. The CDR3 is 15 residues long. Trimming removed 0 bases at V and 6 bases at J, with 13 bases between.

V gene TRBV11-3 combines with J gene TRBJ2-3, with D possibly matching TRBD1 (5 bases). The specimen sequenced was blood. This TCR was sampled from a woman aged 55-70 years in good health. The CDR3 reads CASSLEGDLRDTQYF. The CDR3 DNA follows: TGTGCCAGCAGCTTAGAAGGGGATCTCAGGGATACGCAGTATTTT.